The 17 T cell receptor beta chains in this list originate from one sample, sequenced in a study of blood T cell repertoires in COVID-19 (dated by TCRdb to the early 2020s). To prepare the library, the immunoSEQ multiplex PCR assay was applied. TCRdb holds this immuneACCESS table with in-frame rearrangements only. Some clones are missing; in checked studies, unresolved V genes explain under half, and the rest has no known cause. Present in this sample are around 200,000 clones, about four fifths of which were seen just once. The ten most abundant clones make up approximately 5.9% of the sample. Specimen: peripheral blood. The source of these receptors is a woman aged 40 to 50 with COVID-19, enrolled during active disease.

The rearrangement uses TRBV6-1 and TRBJ1-2, with TRBD1 matching 9 bases. The CDR3 length is 13 residues. V lost 3 bases to trimming and J lost 8 bases; unmatched junction nucleotides: 4. In germline, CDR1 is MNHNS, CDR2 SASEGT. CDR3 DNA sequence: TGTGCCAGCAGTGATAGGACAGGGGAAGGCTACACCTTC. Translating it yields CASSDRTGEGYTF.

The genes are TRBV21-1 and TRBJ2-3; the D call of TRBD2 is as the table states it, not checked on the DNA. TRBV21-1 is shown as a pseudogene. This CDR3 comprises 12 residues. The CDR3 reads CASSPLNDTQYF. The CDR3 DNA reads as TGTGCCAGCAGCCCACTTAACGATACGCAGTATTTT.

This clone has only a few counts. V and J are TRBV18 and TRBJ1-6; perhaps TRBD1 as D (5 bases). This CDR3 has 15 amino acids. V gave up 1 base and J gave up 7 bases, with 11 bases separating them. CDR1 is KGHSH and CDR2 is LQKENI in the germline V gene. CDR3 DNA sequence: TGTGCCAGCTCACCACTGGAGGGGAAAAATTCACCCCTCCACTTT. This translates into CASSPLEGKNSPLHF.

The chain recombines TRBV12-3 or TRBV12-4 with TRBJ1-2, with 7 bases identical to TRBD1. Trimming removed 5 bases from V and 6 bases from J; junction bases left unmatched: 6. This CDR3 is 13 amino acids long. CDR3 sequence: CASSRQGLDGYTF. CDR3 bases: TGTGCCAGCAGTCGACAGGGTTTGGATGGCTACACCTTC.

The rearrangement links TRBV7-3 to TRBJ2-5, with TRBD2 identical over 12 bases. The CDR3 contains 16 residues. J gave up 2 bases and V 5 bases, and 6 bases lay outside the gene matches. Germline V gene data show CDR1 as SGHTA and CDR2 as FQGTGA. The chain's CDR3 is CASSPLAGGRQETQYF. The CDR3 DNA follows: TGTGCCAGCAGCCCCCTAGCGGGGGGGCGTCAAGAGACCCAGTACTTC.

The V call is TRBV29-1, the J call TRBJ1-1, with D possibly matching TRBD1 (5 bases). The length of the CDR3 is 12 residues. V was clipped by 6 bases and J by 1 base, with 9 bases between them. Germline CDR1 and CDR2: SQVTM and ANQGSEA. DNA for the CDR3: TGCAGCGTAGCCAGGGCGAACACTGAAGCTTTCTTT. This gives the protein CSVARANTEAFF.

This chain joins TRBV5-5 and TRBJ1-4, with D perhaps TRBD1 (5 bases). V was trimmed by 0 bases and J by 2 bases, leaving 14 bases between them. The CDR3 consists of 17 residues. Germline assignment: CDR1 SGHKS and CDR2 YYEKEE (reference sequence). In DNA form, the CDR3 reads TGTGCCAGCAGCTTGGTTCAGGGAGGTGGCACTAATGAAAAACTGTTTTTT. It specifies CASSLVQGGGTNEKLFF.

This clone was seen more than once but under ten times. The rearrangement uses TRBV5-1 and TRBJ2-1, with 11 bases fitting TRBD2. Germline values: CDR1 SGHRS, CDR2 YFSETQ. This CDR3 contains 16 residues. V trimming: 5 bases; J trimming: 9 bases; junction bases outside the gene matches: 13. The CDR3 nucleotides are TGCGCCAGCAGGCCCCTGGTAGCGGGAGGGCCGGCTGAGCAGTTCTTC. Encoded protein: CASRPLVAGGPAEQFF.

The genes are TRBV7-2 and TRBJ2-5; D is perhaps TRBD2 (6 bases). This CDR3 is built from 14 residues. Germline CDR1 and CDR2: SGHTA and FQGNSA. With 3 bases removed from V and 1 base from J, the gap between germline ends came to 9 bases. CDR3: CASSFTSIQETQYF. The CDR3 DNA reads TGTGCCAGCAGCTTTACTAGCATCCAAGAGACCCAGTACTTC.

The V and J genes are TRBV29-1 and TRBJ2-7, with a tentative D call TRBD2 (8 bases). V gave up 4 bases and J gave up 1 base, with 20 bases separating them. CDR3 size: 16 residues. Germline V gene data show CDR1 as SQVTM and CDR2 as ANQGSEA. The chain's CDR3 is CSVAGGGAGGSYEQYF. CDR3 coding DNA: TGCAGCGTTGCGGGAGGGGGCGCAGGGGGGTCCTACGAGCAGTACTTC.

The chain recombines TRBV6-2 or TRBV6-3 with TRBJ1-2, with TRBD1 as a possible D gene (5 bases). The germline V gene has CDR1 MNHEY and CDR2 SVGEGT. CDR3 length: 14 amino acids. The ends were cut back, 6 bases at V and 3 bases at J, with 14 bases in the middle. Here the CDR3 reads CASSLGGGDYGYTF. Here the CDR3 DNA reads TGTGCCAGCAGCTTGGGAGGAGGGGACTATGGCTACACCTTC.

This clone has only one observation. The chain combines TRBV10-3 with TRBJ2-3; 12 bases are a match to TRBD2. Germline CDR1 and CDR2: ENHRY and SYGVKD. Trimming at V came to 4 bases and at J to 5 bases, leaving 7 bases not matched to a gene. CDR3 length equals 16 residues. CDR3: CAISVSSGGAEDTQYF. The CDR3 DNA follows: TGTGCCATCAGTGTTTCTAGCGGGGGGGCCGAAGATACGCAGTATTTT.

In this sample, this clone turned up once. The J gene is TRBJ1-5, the V gene TRBV2; TRBD1 agrees at 9 bases. Germline CDR1 SNHLY, CDR2 FYNNEI. CDR3 length: 15 residues. The V gene end was trimmed by 8 bases and the J gene end by 3 bases; junction bases not matched to a gene: 8. CDR3 nucleotide sequence: TGTGCCAGCTGTTCCGGGACAGGGACCAATCAGCCCCAGCATTTT. Its protein is CASCSGTGTNQPQHF.

The chain couples TRBV11-2 to TRBJ2-3; 9 bases fit TRBD1. Germline assignment: CDR1 SGHAT and CDR2 FQNNGV. The CDR3 totals 16 residues. The V and J ends lost 8 bases and 4 bases, in that order; junction bases with no gene match: 13. In DNA form, the CDR3 reads TGTGCCAGCGCCCTCTACCGGGACAGGGAGGCAGATACGCAGTATTTT. Amino acids: CASALYRDREADTQYF.

The rearrangement uses TRBV5-5 and TRBJ2-5, with D possibly TRBD2 on 6 matching bases. The V gene lost 0 bases and the J gene lost 4 bases, with 16 bases spanning the gap. This CDR3 is built from 16 residues. CDR1 and CDR2 (germline): SGHKS, YYEKEE (reference sequence). DNA for the CDR3: TGTGCCAGCAGCTTGGCGACCAACCTGGGAGGAGAGACCCAGTACTTC. Protein product: CASSLATNLGGETQYF.

The chain joins TRBV6-1 to TRBJ1-2; D is undetermined. CDR1 MNHNS and CDR2 SASEGT come from the germline V gene. The CDR3 loop spans 13 amino acids. V was shortened by 2 bases and J by 5 bases, with 9 bases between the two germline ends. The DNA for the CDR3 is TGTGCCAGCAGTGAATTCGGGAGTTATGGCTACACCTTC. As protein: CASSEFGSYGYTF.

The rearrangement uses TRBV19 and TRBJ1-3; tentatively, D is TRBD1 (6 bases). Germline-derived CDR1 and CDR2 are LNHDA and SQIVND (reference sequence). V was cut by 6 bases and J by 0 bases, with 15 bases left in between. The CDR3 loop spans 16 amino acids. In DNA, the CDR3 is TGTGCCAGTAGCCGAGGGGGGGGCCACTCTGGAAACACCATATATTTT. Translating gives CASSRGGGHSGNTIYF.